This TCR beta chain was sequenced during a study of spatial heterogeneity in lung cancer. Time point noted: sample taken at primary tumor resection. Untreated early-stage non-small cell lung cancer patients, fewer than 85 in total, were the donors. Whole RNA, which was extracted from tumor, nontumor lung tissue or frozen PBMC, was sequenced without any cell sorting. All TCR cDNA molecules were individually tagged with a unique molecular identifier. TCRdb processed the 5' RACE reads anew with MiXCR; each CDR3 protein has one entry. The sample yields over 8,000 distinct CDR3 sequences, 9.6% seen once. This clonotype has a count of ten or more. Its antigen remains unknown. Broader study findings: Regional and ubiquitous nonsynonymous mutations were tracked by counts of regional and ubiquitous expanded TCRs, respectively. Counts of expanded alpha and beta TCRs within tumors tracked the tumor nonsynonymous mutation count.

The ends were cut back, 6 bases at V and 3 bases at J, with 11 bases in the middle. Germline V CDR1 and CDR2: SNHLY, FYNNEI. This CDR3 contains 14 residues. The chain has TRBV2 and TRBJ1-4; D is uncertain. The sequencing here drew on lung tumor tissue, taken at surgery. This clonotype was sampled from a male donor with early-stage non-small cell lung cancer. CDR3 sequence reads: CASRGGWANEKLFF. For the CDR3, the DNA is TGTGCCAGCAGGGGCGGATGGGCTAATGAAAAACTGTTTTTT.